Presented here are 12 T cell receptor beta chains from one specimen sequenced in a study of patients and donors after allogeneic stem cell transplantation. TCRdb reprocessed the RT-PCR reads with MiXCR, giving one entry per CDR3 protein. Counted here are 800,000 to 1,000,000 distinct CDR3 sequences, over 15% occurring once; the ten biggest clones make up 5% to 6.5%. The sequenced material came from blood, either unsorted or a sorted T cell fraction (not recorded which). The receptor set was obtained from a human donor who was either an allogeneic HSCT recipient or a stem cell or donor lymphocyte infusion donor (not recorded which). It is not recorded whose cells these are; they may come from a transplant donor.

The chain links TRBV6-1 to TRBJ2-1; 8 bases are shared with TRBD1. The CDR3 is made up of 15 amino acids. Germline values: CDR1 MNHNS, CDR2 SASEGT. V lost 6 bases and J lost 4; bases outside the gene matches: 8. The CDR3 sequence is CASRRTGLMYNEQFF. In nucleotides, the CDR3 is TGTGCCAGCAGACGGACAGGGCTTATGTACAATGAGCAGTTCTTC.

In its sample, this clonotype was seen a few times. The chain couples TRBV12-3 or TRBV12-4 to TRBJ2-7, with D uncertain. V was trimmed by 2 bases and J by 0 bases, leaving 11 bases between them. This CDR3 comprises 15 residues. This CDR3 is CASSLKQESSYEQYF. CDR3 coding DNA: TGTGCCAGCAGTTTAAAGCAGGAGAGCTCCTACGAGCAGTACTTC.

V usage is TRBV9 and J usage is TRBJ2-7; a weak D match, TRBD2 (6 bases). Germline-derived CDR1 and CDR2 are SGDLS and YYNGEE. The CDR3 is 15 amino acids. V was pared by 4 bases and J by 2 bases, with 16 bases between. CDR3 coding DNA: TGTGCCAGCAGCACCCGCGCGGGGTCTGCCTACGAGCAGTACTTC. It codes for CASSTRAGSAYEQYF. The full variable domain, completed using reference TRBV9 and TRBJ2-7, is DSGVTQTPKHLITATGQRVTLRCSPRSGDLSVYWYQQSLDQGLQFLIQYYNGEERAKGNILERFSAQQFPDLHSELNLSSLELGDSALYFCASSTRAGSAYEQYFGPGTRLTVT.

The sample holds a few counts of this clonotype. This rearrangement joins TRBV12-3 or TRBV12-4 to TRBJ1-1; D is possibly TRBD1 (5 bases). V shed 6 bases and J shed 9 bases, with 14 bases lying between them. The length of the CDR3 is 12 residues. The CDR3 here is CASRRVRGQAFF. CDR3 nucleotide sequence: TGTGCCAGCAGGAGGGTTAGGGGACAAGCTTTCTTT.

V usage is TRBV9 and J usage is TRBJ2-1; D is ambiguous. The CDR3 is made up of 15 amino acids. The germline V gene encodes CDR1 SGDLS and CDR2 YYNGEE. The V and J ends lost 0 bases and 5 bases respectively, with 12 bases between them. The DNA of the CDR3 is TGTGCCAGCAGCGTAGCTACTTATGATGACAATGAGCAGTTCTTC. Translated: CASSVATYDDNEQFF.

This clonotype was counted only a few times. The V call is TRBV9, the J call TRBJ2-3; 7 bases line up with TRBD2. The CDR3 consists of 16 residues. Trimming removed 4 bases from V and 4 bases from J; junction bases left unmatched: 12. Germline values: CDR1 SGDLS, CDR2 YYNGEE. The CDR3 bases are TGTGCCAGCAGCCCTTGGAGCGGGGTAGCCGCAGATACGCAGTATTTT. Residues: CASSPWSGVAADTQYF.

V gene TRBV3-1 combines with J gene TRBJ2-7; maybe TRBD2 (6 bases). Deletions cut 5 bases from V and 1 base from J, with 18 bases between. The CDR3 consists of 16 residues. Germline CDR1 LGHDT, CDR2 YNNKEL (reference sequence). The DNA of the CDR3 is TGTGCCAGCAGCGGGCACCGGGACTCCCGATCCTACGAGCAGTACTTC. Its translation is CASSGHRDSRSYEQYF.

The CDR3: CAISEQMMDEQYF. The CDR3 region has the DNA TGTGCCATCTCAGAACAAATGATGGACGAGCAGTACTTC. V is TRBV10-3 and J is TRBJ2-7; D unclear. The CDR3 is 13 amino acids. V dropped 8 bases and J dropped 5 bases, with 16 bases sitting between them. Germline V CDR1 and CDR2: ENHRY, SYGVKD.

This clonotype has a handful of counts. V gene TRBV10-3 combines with J gene TRBJ2-4; TRBD2 matches 8 bases. Germline loops: CDR1 ENHRY, CDR2 SYGVKD. V shed 6 bases, J shed 0 bases, and the junction held 7 bases outside the gene matches. This CDR3 has 16 amino acids. The CDR3 DNA reads as TGTGCCATCAGCCCGGGGGGGACGCTAGCCAAAAACATTCAGTACTTC. Translating it yields CAISPGGTLAKNIQYF.

The chain combines TRBV7-9 with TRBJ2-7; TRBD1 is a possible D gene (6 bases). The germline V gene encodes CDR1 SEHNR and CDR2 FQNEAQ (reference sequence). V was clipped by 4 bases and J by 3 bases, with 16 bases between them. The CDR3 is made up of 15 amino acids. CDR3 nucleotides: TGTGCCAGCAGCTCCCCGGGGACACCGATCTACGAGCAGTACTTC. This encodes CASSSPGTPIYEQYF.

In its sample, this clonotype was seen many times. The chain carries TRBV6-5 and TRBJ2-1; D is possibly TRBD2 (5 bases). Trimming shortened V by 0 bases and J by 5 bases, and 14 bases separated the two germline ends. Germline assignment: CDR1 MNHEY and CDR2 SVGAGI. CDR3 length equals 16 residues. CDR3 bases: TGTGCCAGCAGTTACTCTAAGCGGTCAAACCACAATGAGCAGTTCTTC. Translated, it gives CASSYSKRSNHNEQFF.

This sequence joins TRBV5-1 and TRBJ2-5, with TRBD2 matching over 11 bases. The CDR3 has 17 residues. Trimming removed 1 base from V and 1 base from J; junction bases left unmatched: 6. CDR1 is SGHRS and CDR2 is YFSETQ in the germline V gene. CDR3 sequence (DNA): TGCGCCAGCAGCTTGATGTCGACTAGCGGGGTCCAAGAGACCCAGTACTTC. This encodes CASSLMSTSGVQETQYF.